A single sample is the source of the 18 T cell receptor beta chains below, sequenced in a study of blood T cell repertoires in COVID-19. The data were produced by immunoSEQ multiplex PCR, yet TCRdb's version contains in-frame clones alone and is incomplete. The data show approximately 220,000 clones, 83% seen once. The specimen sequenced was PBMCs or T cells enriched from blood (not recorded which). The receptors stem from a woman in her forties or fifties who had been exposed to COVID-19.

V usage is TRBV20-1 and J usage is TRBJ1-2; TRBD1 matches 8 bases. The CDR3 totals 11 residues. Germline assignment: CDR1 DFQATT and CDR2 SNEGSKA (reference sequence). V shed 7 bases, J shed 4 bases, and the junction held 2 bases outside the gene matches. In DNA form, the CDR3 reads TGCAGTGGCGGGACAGGCTATGGCTACACCTTC. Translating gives CSGGTGYGYTF.

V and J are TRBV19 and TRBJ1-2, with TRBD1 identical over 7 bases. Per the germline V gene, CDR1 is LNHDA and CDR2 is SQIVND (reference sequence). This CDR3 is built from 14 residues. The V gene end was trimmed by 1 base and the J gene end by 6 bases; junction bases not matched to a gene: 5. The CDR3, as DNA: TGTGCCAGTAGTATAGGCGGGACAGAGCATGGCTACACCTTC. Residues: CASSIGGTEHGYTF.

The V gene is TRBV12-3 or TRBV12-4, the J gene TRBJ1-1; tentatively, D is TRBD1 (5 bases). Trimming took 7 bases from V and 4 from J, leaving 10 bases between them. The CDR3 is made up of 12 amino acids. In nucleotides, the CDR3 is TGTGCCAGCACGCGGGGGGTCACTGAAGCTTTCTTT. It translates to CASTRGVTEAFF.

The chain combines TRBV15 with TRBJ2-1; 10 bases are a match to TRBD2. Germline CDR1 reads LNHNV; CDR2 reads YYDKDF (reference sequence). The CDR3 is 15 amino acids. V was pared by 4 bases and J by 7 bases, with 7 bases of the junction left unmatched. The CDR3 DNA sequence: TGTGCCACCAGCACTGCACTAGCGGGGCGTAATGAGCAGTTCTTC. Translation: CATSTALAGRNEQFF.

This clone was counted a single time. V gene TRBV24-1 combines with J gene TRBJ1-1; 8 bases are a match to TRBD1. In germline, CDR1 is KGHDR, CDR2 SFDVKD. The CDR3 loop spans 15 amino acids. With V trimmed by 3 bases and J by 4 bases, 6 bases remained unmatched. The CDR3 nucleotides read TGTGCCACCAGTGATCACGACAGGGGCGGCACTGAAGCTTTCTTT. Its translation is CATSDHDRGGTEAFF.

The CDR3 spells CASSQDGGRNSPLHF. The CDR3 DNA sequence: TGTGCCAGCAGCCAAGATGGGGGGAGAAATTCACCCCTCCACTTT. V and J are TRBV4-2 and TRBJ1-6, with a weak D call TRBD1 (5 bases). The germline V gene encodes CDR1 LGHNA and CDR2 YNFKEQ. V was shortened by 0 bases and J by 7 bases, with 10 bases between the two germline ends. The CDR3 loop spans 15 amino acids.

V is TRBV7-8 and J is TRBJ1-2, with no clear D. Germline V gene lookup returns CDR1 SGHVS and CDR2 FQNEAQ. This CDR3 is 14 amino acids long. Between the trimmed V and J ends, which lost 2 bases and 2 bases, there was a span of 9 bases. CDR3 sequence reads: CASSLNSLNYGYTF. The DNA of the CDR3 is TGTGCCAGCAGCTTAAACAGCTTGAACTATGGCTACACCTTC.

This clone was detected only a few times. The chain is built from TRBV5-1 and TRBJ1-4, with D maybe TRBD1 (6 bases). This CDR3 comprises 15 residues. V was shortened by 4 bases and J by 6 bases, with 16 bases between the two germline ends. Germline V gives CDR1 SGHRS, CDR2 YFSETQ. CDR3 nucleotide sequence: TGCGCCAGCAGCGCGCAGGGGTCGAGAGATGAAAAACTGTTTTTT. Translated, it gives CASSAQGSRDEKLFF.

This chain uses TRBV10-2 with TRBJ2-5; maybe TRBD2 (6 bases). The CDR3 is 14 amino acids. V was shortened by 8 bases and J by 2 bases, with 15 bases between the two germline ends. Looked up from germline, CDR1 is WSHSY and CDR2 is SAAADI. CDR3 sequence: CASGPMGGQETQYF. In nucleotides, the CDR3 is TGCGCCAGCGGACCCATGGGGGGTCAAGAGACCCAGTACTTC.

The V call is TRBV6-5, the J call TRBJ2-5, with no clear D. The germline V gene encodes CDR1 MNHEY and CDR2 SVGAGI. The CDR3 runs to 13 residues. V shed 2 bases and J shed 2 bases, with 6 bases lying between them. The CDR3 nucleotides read TGTGCCAGCAGTTACGGCAGGCAAGAGACCCAGTACTTC. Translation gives CASSYGRQETQYF.

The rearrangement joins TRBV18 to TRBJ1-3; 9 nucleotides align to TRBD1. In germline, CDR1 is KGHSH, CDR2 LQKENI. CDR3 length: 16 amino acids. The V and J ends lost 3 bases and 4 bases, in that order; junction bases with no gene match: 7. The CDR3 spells CASSPPTGGLGNTIYF. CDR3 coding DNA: TGTGCCAGCTCACCCCCAACAGGGGGCTTAGGAAACACCATATATTTT. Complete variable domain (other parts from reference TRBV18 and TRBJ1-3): NAGVMQNPRHLVRRRGQEARLRCSPMKGHSHVYWYRQLPEEGLKFMVYLQKENIIDESGMPKERFSAEFPKEGPSILRIQQVVRGDSAAYFCASSPPTGGLGNTIYFGEGSWLTVV.

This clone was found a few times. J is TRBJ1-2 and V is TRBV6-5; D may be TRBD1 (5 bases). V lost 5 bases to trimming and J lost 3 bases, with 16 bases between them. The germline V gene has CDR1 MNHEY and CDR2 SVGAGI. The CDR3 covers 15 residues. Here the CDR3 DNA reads TGTGCCAGCAGTCCCGGGACTGCGCGATACTATGGCTACACCTTC. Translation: CASSPGTARYYGYTF.

DNA of the CDR3: TGTGCCACCACGGGGGAAACTGGAAACACCATATATTTT. Protein sequence: CATTGETGNTIYF. This chain connects TRBV15 to TRBJ1-3; D perhaps matches TRBD1 (5 bases). Germline CDR1 and CDR2: LNHNV and YYDKDF (reference sequence). V lost 7 bases and J lost 2, with 9 bases in between. This CDR3 has 13 amino acids.

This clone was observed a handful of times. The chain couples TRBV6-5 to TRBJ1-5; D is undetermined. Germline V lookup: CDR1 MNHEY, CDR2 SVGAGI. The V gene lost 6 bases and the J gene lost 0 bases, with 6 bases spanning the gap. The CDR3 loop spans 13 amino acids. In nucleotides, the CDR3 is TGTGCCAGCAGCGGGTATAGCAATCAGCCCCAGCATTTT. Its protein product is CASSGYSNQPQHF.

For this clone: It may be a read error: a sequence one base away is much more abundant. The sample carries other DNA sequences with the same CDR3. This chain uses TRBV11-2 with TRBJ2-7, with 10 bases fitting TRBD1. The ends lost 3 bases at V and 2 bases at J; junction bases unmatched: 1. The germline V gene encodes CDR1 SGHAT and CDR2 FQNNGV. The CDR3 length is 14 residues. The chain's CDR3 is CASSLGTGAYEQYF. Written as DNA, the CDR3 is TGTGCCAGCAGCTTGGGGACAGGGGCCTACGAGCAGTACTTC.

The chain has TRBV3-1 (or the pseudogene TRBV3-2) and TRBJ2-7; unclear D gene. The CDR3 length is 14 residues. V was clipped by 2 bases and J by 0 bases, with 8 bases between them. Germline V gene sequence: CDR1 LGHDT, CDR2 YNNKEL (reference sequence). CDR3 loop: CASSQQRYSYEQYF. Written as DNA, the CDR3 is TGTGCCAGCAGCCAACAGCGCTACTCCTACGAGCAGTACTTC.

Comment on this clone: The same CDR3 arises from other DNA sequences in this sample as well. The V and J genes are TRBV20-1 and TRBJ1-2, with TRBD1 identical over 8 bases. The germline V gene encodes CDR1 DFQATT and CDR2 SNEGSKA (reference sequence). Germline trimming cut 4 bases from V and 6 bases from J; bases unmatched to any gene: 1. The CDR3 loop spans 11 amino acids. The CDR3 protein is CSAKTGDGYTF. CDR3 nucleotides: TGCAGTGCTAAGACAGGGGATGGCTACACCTTC.

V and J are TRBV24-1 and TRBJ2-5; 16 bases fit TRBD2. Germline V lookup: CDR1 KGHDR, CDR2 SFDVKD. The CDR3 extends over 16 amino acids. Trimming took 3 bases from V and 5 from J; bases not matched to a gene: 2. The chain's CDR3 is CATSDPGLAGGETQYF. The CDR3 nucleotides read TGTGCCACCAGTGATCCGGGACTAGCGGGGGGGGAGACCCAGTACTTC.